Described below is a single T cell receptor beta chain sequence and its context. The CDR3 runs to 16 residues. Germline loops: CDR1 MNHEY, CDR2 SVGAGI. V trimming: 4 bases; J trimming: 4 bases; junction bases outside the gene matches: 10. These data originate in a study of T cell changes during pregnancy in multiple sclerosis. The table came from immunoSEQ multiplex PCR; TCRdb's copy has only in-frame clones and leaves some out. The sample lists over 40,000 clones, 88% occurring once. Here the sequenced sample was peripheral blood, taken in the first trimester of pregnancy. V gene TRBV6-5 combines with J gene TRBJ1-2; 9 nucleotides align to TRBD1. This TCR was sampled from a female donor in good health, enrolled as a control in a pregnancy study. The CDR3 coding sequence is TGTGCCAGCAGTTGTCCCCCGGGACAGGGATGCTATGGCTACACCTTC. Its protein product is CASSCPPGQGCYGYTF.